The 30 T cell receptor beta chains below were found in one sample sequenced in a study of monozygotic twins with inflammatory bowel disease. TCRdb reanalyzed the 5' RACE reads, giving one entry per CDR3 protein sequence and no DNA. The sample totals 310,000 or so distinct CDR3 sequences. Material: blood. The receptors come from a human donor with ulcerative colitis or Crohn's disease, or a healthy co-twin of an affected twin (not recorded which).

The J gene is TRBJ2-3, the V gene TRBV28; the TCRdb call, TRBD2, lacks DNA for checking. Germline V gene sequence: CDR1 MDHEN, CDR2 SYDVKM. This CDR3 has 14 amino acids. The CDR3 spells CASASGGPTDTQYF.

The chain links TRBV7-2 to TRBJ2-3; no DNA is available, so the TRBD2 call from TCRdb remains unchecked. This CDR3 contains 16 residues. Germline CDR1 reads SGHTA; CDR2 reads FQGNSA. The CDR3 region is CASSLGVAGVTDTQYF.

The chain uses TRBV7-9 and TRBJ1-4; TCRdb indicates TRBD1, and absent DNA this call remains unverified. The CDR3 loop spans 14 amino acids. Germline-derived CDR1 and CDR2 are SEHNR and FQNEAQ (reference sequence). CDR3 protein: CASSQRQGDEKLFF.

The gene calls are TRBV29-1 and TRBJ1-3; TCRdb reports TRBD1, a call that lacks DNA to check it against. Germline-derived CDR1 and CDR2 are SQVTM and ANQGSEA. The CDR3 covers 15 residues. The CDR3 protein is CSVYLVGTAGNTIYF. The full variable domain, its missing parts supplied by reference TRBV29-1 and TRBJ1-3, is SAVISQKPSRDICQRGTSLTIQCQVDSQVTMMFWYRQQPGQSLTLIATANQGSEATYESGFVIDKFPISRPNLTFSTLTVSNMSPEDSSIYLCSVYLVGTAGNTIYFGEGSWLTVV.

This chain connects TRBV6-5 to TRBJ1-2. There are 12 residues in the CDR3. Looked up from germline, CDR1 is MNHEY and CDR2 is SVGAGI. The CDR3 loop is CASRIAGYGYTF.

This sequence joins TRBV5-6 and TRBJ2-3; TCRdb proposes TRBD2, but this gene call is untestable without DNA. Looked up from germline, CDR1 is SGHDT and CDR2 is YYEEEE. CDR3 length: 15 residues. The CDR3 loop is CASSLSLAGTDTQYF.

V gene TRBV20-1 combines with J gene TRBJ2-7; TCRdb names TRBD1, which stays unverified in the absence of DNA. CDR3 length: 14 residues. Germline loops: CDR1 DFQATT, CDR2 SNEGSKA (reference sequence). CDR3 region: CSARGSDRTYEQYF.

This rearrangement joins TRBV7-6 to TRBJ1-2; TCRdb reports TRBD1, a call that lacks DNA to check it against. The CDR3 spans 15 residues. The germline gives CDR1 SGHVS, CDR2 FNYEAQ. The CDR3 reads CASSLGQSLREGYTF.

The chain couples TRBV2 to TRBJ2-3; TCRdb names TRBD2, which stays unverified in the absence of DNA. From germline, CDR1 is SNHLY and CDR2 FYNNEI. The CDR3 covers 16 residues. CDR3 sequence reads: CASSDNAGVGSDTQYF.

V and J are TRBV4-1 and TRBJ2-1; TCRdb's D gene call, TRBD2, goes unchecked for lack of DNA. Germline V gene lookup returns CDR1 MGHRA and CDR2 YSYEKL. The CDR3 length is 17 residues. The chain's CDR3 is CASSLTRGTSVYNEQFF.

The V gene is TRBV6-5, the J gene TRBJ2-1. The CDR3 contains 14 residues. Germline V gives CDR1 MNHEY, CDR2 SVGAGI. The CDR3 sequence is CASSYSRRTNEQFF.

The chain is built from TRBV30 and TRBJ2-2; TCRdb gives TRBD1 as the D gene, but with no DNA this cannot be confirmed. The CDR3 length is 14 residues. CDR1 is GTSNPN, CDR2 SVGIG, per germline (reference sequence). This CDR3 reads CAWHGGLNTGELFF.

J is TRBJ1-2 and V is TRBV4-1; TCRdb selects TRBD1, and the lack of DNA leaves this call unchecked. The CDR3 covers 15 residues. Germline values: CDR1 MGHRA, CDR2 YSYEKL. The CDR3 reads CASSQVGQGDYGYTF.

J is TRBJ2-5 and V is TRBV5-6; TCRdb designates TRBD2, a call that cannot be tested without DNA. CDR1 SGHDT and CDR2 YYEEEE come from the germline V gene. This CDR3 comprises 15 residues. CDR3 in amino acids: CASSLRPLPQETQYF.

The chain combines TRBV10-3 with TRBJ2-1. Germline V CDR1 and CDR2: ENHRY, SYGVKD. This CDR3 contains 13 residues. This CDR3 reads CAMAWSSYNEQFF.

The genes are TRBV25-1 and TRBJ2-5. Per the germline V gene, CDR1 is MGHDK and CDR2 is SYGVNS. This CDR3 has 15 residues. CDR3 sequence: CASSEWRQSQETQYF.

The J gene is TRBJ2-1, the V gene TRBV12-3 or TRBV12-4; checking the TCRdb D call of TRBD1 is not possible without DNA. This CDR3 contains 16 residues. The CDR3 is CASKPPGTGRYNEQFF.

The V and J genes are TRBV13 and TRBJ1-1; TCRdb lists TRBD1, though no DNA is available to test this call. CDR3 length: 12 amino acids. Germline loops: CDR1 PRHDT, CDR2 FYEKMQ (reference sequence). The CDR3 is CASRQEDTEAFF.

This chain uses TRBV14 with TRBJ2-7; TCRdb reports TRBD1, a call that lacks DNA to check it against. The germline gives CDR1 SGHDN, CDR2 FVKESK. This CDR3 has 14 amino acids. The CDR3 loop reads CASSPNWTGDEQYF. Full variable domain (rest looked up from reference TRBV14 and TRBJ2-7): EAGVTQFPSHSVIEKGQTVTLRCDPISGHDNLYWYRRVMGKEIKFLLHFVKESKQDESGMPNNRFLAERTGGTYSTLKVQPAELEDSGVYFCASSPNWTGDEQYFGPGTRLTVT.

The V and J genes are TRBV11-2 and TRBJ1-4; TCRdb lists TRBD1, though no DNA is available to test this call. The CDR3 has 18 amino acids. Germline lookup yields CDR1 SGHAT and CDR2 FQNNGV. The CDR3 spells CASSLSFGGLATNEKLFF.

J is TRBJ2-5 and V is TRBV6-1; TCRdb designates TRBD1, a call that cannot be tested without DNA. The germline CDR1 and CDR2 sequences are MNHNS and SASEGT. This CDR3 has 12 residues. The CDR3 sequence is CAIAGGTETQYF.

The chain is built from TRBV4-1 and TRBJ1-2; the D call of TRBD1 rests on TCRdb alone, since no DNA is present to check it. This CDR3 region has 14 residues. Germline loops: CDR1 MGHRA, CDR2 YSYEKL. This chain's CDR3 is CASRLTGGRSGYTF.

The rearrangement joins TRBV20-1 to TRBJ2-1; TCRdb returns TRBD2, unconfirmable since there is no DNA. The germline V gene has CDR1 DFQATT and CDR2 SNEGSKA (reference sequence). The CDR3 runs to 12 residues. This chain's CDR3 is CGGALFGHEQFF.

The chain has TRBV6-2 or TRBV6-3 and TRBJ2-3; TCRdb gives TRBD1 as the D gene, but with no DNA this cannot be confirmed. The germline gives CDR1 MNHEY, CDR2 SVGEGT. CDR3 length: 14 residues. The CDR3 protein is CASKTTGVMNTQYF.

The CDR3 loop is CASSVPRDPAPYTF. The chain has TRBV12-3 or TRBV12-4 and TRBJ1-2; TCRdb reports TRBD1, a call that lacks DNA to check it against. This CDR3 has 14 residues.

The chain recombines TRBV11-3 with TRBJ2-2; TCRdb's D call of TRBD1 is untestable without DNA. The germline V gene has CDR1 SGHNT and CDR2 YENEEA. There are 15 residues in the CDR3. This CDR3 reads CASSSSSVRAGELFF.

V usage is TRBV5-5 and J usage is TRBJ2-7. Germline V gene sequence: CDR1 SGHKS, CDR2 YYEKEE (reference sequence). This CDR3 contains 15 residues. CDR3 in amino acids: CASSGPGQESYEQYF.

This chain connects TRBV4-3 to TRBJ2-1; the TCRdb call, TRBD2, lacks DNA for checking. The CDR3 has 15 residues. CDR1 LGHNA and CDR2 YSLEER come from the germline V gene. The CDR3 loop reads CASSQDLASGNEQFF.

V gene TRBV6-5 combines with J gene TRBJ2-1; TCRdb lists TRBD2, though no DNA is available to test this call. Germline V lookup: CDR1 MNHEY, CDR2 SVGAGI. The CDR3 is made up of 17 amino acids. CDR3 loop: CASSPTPNSGLGNEQFF.

The rearrangement joins TRBV7-2 to TRBJ1-2. The CDR3 covers 15 residues. Looked up from germline, CDR1 is SGHTA and CDR2 is FQGNSA. The CDR3 reads CASSLAYESLYGYTF.